Presented here are 23 T cell receptor beta chains from one specimen sequenced in a study of shared clonotypes between healthy human individuals. Sequenced by immunoSEQ multiplex PCR; TCRdb stores in-frame clones only, minus some. The sample lists roughly 650,000 clones, 96% occurring once. CD45RO-negative cells were positively selected for CCR7, leaving out terminally differentiated effector memory CD45RA+ cells. Sequencing was carried out using naive CD8+ T cells sorted from blood. The source of these receptors is a woman aged 25 to 45 in good health.

V and J are TRBV6-1 and TRBJ2-7; 11 bases fit TRBD1. The germline gives CDR1 MNHNS, CDR2 SASEGT. Trimming at V came to 10 bases and at J to 7 bases, leaving 12 bases not matched to a gene. CDR3 length: 14 residues. The CDR3 here is CATRDRGWQGEQYF. The CDR3, as DNA: TGTGCCACCCGGGACAGGGGGTGGCAGGGGGAGCAGTACTTC.

V and J are TRBV11-2 and TRBJ2-2; the D gene is possibly TRBD2 (5 bases). Deletions cut 1 base from V and 3 bases from J, with 12 bases between. CDR1 is SGHAT, CDR2 FQNNGV, per germline. The CDR3 length is 16 residues. The CDR3 loop reads CASSLGPGIYTGELFF. CDR3 DNA sequence: TGTGCCAGCAGCTTAGGGCCCGGGATTTACACCGGGGAGCTGTTTTTT.

V and J are TRBV4-2 and TRBJ2-7; 7 bases line up with TRBD2. Trimming at V came to 0 bases and at J to 2 bases, leaving 7 bases not matched to a gene. The CDR3 extends over 16 amino acids. Germline CDR1 is LGHNA and CDR2 is YNFKEQ. CDR3 loop: CASSQDYLAETYEQYF. The CDR3 nucleotides read TGTGCCAGCAGCCAAGATTACCTAGCGGAGACCTACGAGCAGTACTTC.

The chain is built from TRBV2 and TRBJ2-3; TRBD1 aligns across 8 bases. The CDR3 has 15 amino acids. Trimming removed 7 bases from V and 1 base from J; junction bases left unmatched: 7. CDR1 and CDR2 from the germline V gene are SNHLY and FYNNEI. The chain's CDR3 is CASTQDREGTDTQYF. The CDR3 nucleotides read TGTGCCAGCACTCAGGACAGGGAAGGCACAGATACGCAGTATTTT. Full variable domain (outside the CDR3, taken from reference TRBV2 and TRBJ2-3): EPEVTQTPSHQVTQMGQEVILRCVPISNHLYFYWYRQILGQKVEFLVSFYNNEISEKSEIFDDQFSVERPDGSNFTLKIRSTKLEDSAMYFCASTQDREGTDTQYFGPGTRLTVL.

The genes are TRBV4-1 and TRBJ2-2; D is unclear. The CDR3 extends over 15 amino acids. Looked up from germline, CDR1 is MGHRA and CDR2 is YSYEKL. The V end was cut by 4 bases, the J end by 0 bases, with 9 bases between. CDR3 loop: CASSRAWANTGELFF. The CDR3 bases are TGCGCCAGCAGCCGGGCCTGGGCGAACACCGGGGAGCTGTTTTTT.

The rearrangement uses TRBV14 and TRBJ2-3; a weak D match, TRBD2 (5 bases). Germline V gene sequence: CDR1 SGHDN, CDR2 FVKESK. V shed 4 bases and J shed 2 bases, with 19 bases lying between them. The CDR3 has 17 amino acids. CDR3 region: CASSPRGMGANTDTQYF. CDR3 nucleotide sequence: TGTGCCAGCAGCCCCCGGGGTATGGGAGCGAACACAGATACGCAGTATTTT.

This clone was observed a single time. The rearrangement uses TRBV10-2 and TRBJ2-3, with 10 bases identical to TRBD2. The CDR3 totals 15 residues. CDR1 and CDR2 (germline): WSHSY, SAAADI. V trimming: 7 bases; J trimming: 0 bases; junction bases outside the gene matches: 4. This CDR3 reads CASTPTSGSTDTQYF. The DNA of the CDR3 is TGCGCCAGCACCCCGACTAGCGGGAGCACAGATACGCAGTATTTT.

The chain couples TRBV4-1 to TRBJ2-3; the D gene is possibly TRBD1 (5 bases). The V gene lost 0 bases and the J gene lost 0 bases, with 10 bases spanning the gap. The germline V gene encodes CDR1 MGHRA and CDR2 YSYEKL. There are 16 residues in the CDR3. CDR3 in amino acids: CASSQDRATSTDTQYF. Here the CDR3 DNA reads TGCGCCAGCAGCCAAGACAGGGCTACTAGCACAGATACGCAGTATTTT.

As regards this clone: At the DNA level, this CDR3 is encoded by other sequences in the same sample as well. This chain joins TRBV13 and TRBJ2-3; D uncertain. Germline-derived CDR1 and CDR2 are PRHDT and FYEKMQ (reference sequence). V lost 1 base and J lost 6, with 2 bases in between. The CDR3 contains 11 residues. CDR3 bases: TGTGCCAGCAGCTTAGAGGATACGCAGTATTTT. Amino acid sequence: CASSLEDTQYF.

CDR3 in DNA: TGTGCCAGCAGAGTTCTAGCGGGACAGCCCAATGAGCAGTTCTTC. Translation gives CASRVLAGQPNEQFF. The chain recombines TRBV27 with TRBJ2-1; 9 bases map to TRBD2. The length of the CDR3 is 15 residues. The V segment lost 6 bases and the J segment 6 bases; nucleotides outside the gene matches: 9. Germline V gene sequence: CDR1 MNHEY, CDR2 SMNVEV (reference sequence).

The gene calls are TRBV19 and TRBJ2-7, with a weak D call TRBD2 (7 bases). With 10 bases removed from V and 6 bases from J, the gap between germline ends came to 19 bases. The CDR3 has 13 residues. The germline gives CDR1 LNHDA, CDR2 SQIVND (reference sequence). The CDR3 DNA sequence: TGTGCCACAGACCACGGCGGGGGCAGCGAGCAGTACTTC. This encodes CATDHGGGSEQYF.

The chain couples TRBV7-7 to TRBJ2-1; D is possibly TRBD1 (5 bases). V lost 5 bases to trimming and J lost 0 bases, with 11 bases between them. CDR3 length: 15 residues. Germline CDR1 reads SSHAT; CDR2 reads FNYEAQ (reference sequence). CDR3 in amino acids: CASSRQLSSYNEQFF. As DNA, the CDR3 is TGTGCCAGCAGCCGACAGTTAAGCTCCTACAATGAGCAGTTCTTC.

This clone showed up just once. The rearrangement joins TRBV5-8 to TRBJ1-2, with 7 bases lining up with TRBD1. V shed 4 bases and J 3 bases; nucleotides not matched to a gene: 12. The CDR3 consists of 16 residues. CDR1 is SGHTS and CDR2 is YDEGEE in the germline V gene. The CDR3 reads CASSPPGQTTDYGYTF. CDR3 in DNA: TGTGCCAGCAGCCCGCCGGGACAGACCACGGACTATGGCTACACCTTC. Drawing the rest from reference TRBV5-8 and TRBJ1-2, the complete variable domain is EAGVTQSPTHLIKTRGQQATLRCSPISGHTSVYWYQQALGLGLQFLLWYDEGEERNRGNFPPRFSGRQFPNYSSELNVNALELEDSALYLCASSPPGQTTDYGYTFGSGTRLTVV.

This clone has just one count. J is TRBJ2-5 and V is TRBV25-1; TRBD2 agrees at 8 bases. This CDR3 comprises 15 residues. The germline gives CDR1 MGHDK, CDR2 SYGVNS. V was clipped by 1 base and J by 2 bases; unmatched bases: 3. This CDR3 is CASSELASGQETQYF. The CDR3 DNA sequence: TGTGCCAGCAGTGAATTGGCTAGCGGGCAAGAGACCCAGTACTTC.

J is TRBJ1-5 and V is TRBV5-6; D might be TRBD1 (6 bases). The CDR3 runs 17 residues. V was trimmed by 1 base and J by 0 bases, leaving 14 bases between them. The germline V gene encodes CDR1 SGHDT and CDR2 YYEEEE. DNA of the CDR3: TGTGCCAGCAGCTTGTGGTACAGGGAGGATAGCAATCAGCCCCAGCATTTT. Translated, it gives CASSLWYREDSNQPQHF.

This chain uses TRBV27 with TRBJ2-3; D is perhaps TRBD2 (5 bases). The CDR3 is 14 amino acids. Germline V gene sequence: CDR1 MNHEY, CDR2 SMNVEV (reference sequence). Trimming removed 0 bases from V and 5 bases from J, with 9 bases in between. In DNA form, the CDR3 reads TGTGCCAGCAGTTTATCTAGCGCGCTAGATACGCAGTATTTT. This translates into CASSLSSALDTQYF.

V is TRBV7-9 and J is TRBJ2-2; either TRBD1 or TRBD2 may fit D (5 bases each). Trimming pared 5 bases from V and 4 bases from J, leaving 17 bases between. The CDR3 has 16 amino acids. The germline V gene encodes CDR1 SEHNR and CDR2 FQNEAQ (reference sequence). CDR3 bases: TGTGCCAGCAGCCCGCCGGGACCTATGGGCACCGGGGAGCTGTTTTTT. It translates to CASSPPGPMGTGELFF.

About this clone itself: Other DNA sequences in the same sample also yield this CDR3. This chain links TRBV5-1 with TRBJ2-7; 11 nucleotides match TRBD2. The CDR3 length is 17 residues. Germline V gives CDR1 SGHRS, CDR2 YFSETQ. The V and J ends lost 0 bases and 1 base, in that order; junction bases with no gene match: 6. The DNA of the CDR3 is TGCGCCAGCAGCTTGGCGGAACTAGCGGGAGTTTCCTACGAGCAGTACTTC. This translates into CASSLAELAGVSYEQYF.

The rearrangement joins TRBV7-7 to TRBJ2-3; a possible D gene is TRBD2 (5 bases). CDR1 SSHAT and CDR2 FNYEAQ come from the germline V gene (reference sequence). CDR3 length: 11 amino acids. CDR3 sequence reads: CRWTSTDTQYF. The DNA of the CDR3 is TGTAGGTGGACTAGCACAGATACGCAGTATTTT.

The chain recombines TRBV29-1 with TRBJ2-1; 10 positions match TRBD2. J lost 8 bases, V lost 4 bases, and 8 bases had no gene match. Germline V gives CDR1 SQVTM, CDR2 ANQGSEA. The CDR3 runs 14 residues. The CDR3 sequence: CSVAAGGPIDEQFF. The CDR3 DNA is TGCAGCGTTGCAGCGGGAGGGCCCATAGATGAGCAGTTCTTC.

The chain combines TRBV5-6 with TRBJ1-1, with TRBD1 matching over 7 bases. CDR1 and CDR2 (germline): SGHDT, YYEEEE. The CDR3 is 15 residues long. Trimming at V came to 0 bases and at J to 2 bases, leaving 4 bases not matched to a gene. CDR3 region: CASSLADRDNTEAFF. The CDR3 coding sequence is TGTGCCAGCAGCTTGGCCGACAGGGATAACACTGAAGCTTTCTTT.

This clone was seen a single time. The chain recombines TRBV28 with TRBJ1-2; a weak D match, TRBD1 (5 bases). The CDR3 is made up of 14 amino acids. Trimming removed 5 bases from V and 8 bases from J, with 18 bases in between. The germline gives CDR1 MDHEN, CDR2 SYDVKM. The CDR3 nucleotides are TGTGCCAGCAGTCCCCTTTTAACCAAGGGGGGCTACACCTTC. Protein product: CASSPLLTKGGYTF.

The CDR3 region is CASSEGVVTDTQYF. As DNA, the CDR3 is TGTGCCAGCAGTGAAGGGGTGGTAACAGATACGCAGTATTTT. V is TRBV6-1 and J is TRBJ2-3; D ambiguous. CDR3 length: 14 residues. Germline V gene sequence: CDR1 MNHNS, CDR2 SASEGT. V was cut by 1 base and J by 3 bases, with 8 bases left in between.